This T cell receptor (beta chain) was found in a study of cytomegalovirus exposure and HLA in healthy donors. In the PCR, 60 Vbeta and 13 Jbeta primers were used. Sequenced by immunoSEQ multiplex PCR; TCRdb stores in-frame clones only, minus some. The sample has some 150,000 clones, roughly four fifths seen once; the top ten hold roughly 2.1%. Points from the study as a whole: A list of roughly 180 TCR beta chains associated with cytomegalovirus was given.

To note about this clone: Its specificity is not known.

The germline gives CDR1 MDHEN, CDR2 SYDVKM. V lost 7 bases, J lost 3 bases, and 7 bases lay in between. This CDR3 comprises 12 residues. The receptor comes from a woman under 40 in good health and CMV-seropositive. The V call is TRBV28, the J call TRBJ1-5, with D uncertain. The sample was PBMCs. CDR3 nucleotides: TGTGCCAGCAATATTATCAATCAGCCCCAGCATTTT. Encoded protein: CASNIINQPQHF.